These 16 T cell receptor beta chains were sequenced from one sample in a study of blood T cell repertoires in COVID-19. The method was immunoSEQ multiplex PCR; TCRdb's version includes in-frame clones alone and lacks a portion of them. The data show over 150,000 clones, more than 75% seen once. Sample: peripheral blood. The receptors originated from a man in his sixties with COVID-19, enrolled during active disease.

V gene TRBV2 combines with J gene TRBJ1-4, with 7 positions matching TRBD1. J was trimmed by 4 bases and V by 6 bases; bases with no gene match: 8. This CDR3 is built from 15 residues. The germline V gene has CDR1 SNHLY and CDR2 FYNNEI. CDR3 in DNA: TGTGCCAGCAGGGGGAGACAGGGTATTAATGAAAAACTGTTTTTT. Protein sequence: CASRGRQGINEKLFF. Together with reference TRBV2 and TRBJ1-4, the CDR3 gives the full variable domain: EPEVTQTPSHQVTQMGQEVILRCVPISNHLYFYWYRQILGQKVEFLVSFYNNEISEKSEIFDDQFSVERPDGSNFTLKIRSTKLEDSAMYFCASRGRQGINEKLFFGSGTQLSVL.

This chain joins TRBV19 and TRBJ2-7; D unclear. The germline gives CDR1 LNHDA, CDR2 SQIVND (reference sequence). Deletions cut 9 bases from V and 3 bases from J, with 18 bases between. The CDR3 totals 14 residues. The CDR3 sequence: CASRRSHQIYEQYF. The CDR3 DNA reads TGTGCCAGCCGACGGAGCCACCAGATCTACGAGCAGTACTTC.

The chain uses TRBV10-3 and TRBJ1-3; 7 positions agree with TRBD1. Looked up from germline, CDR1 is ENHRY and CDR2 is SYGVKD. V lost 0 bases to trimming and J lost 0 bases; unmatched junction nucleotides: 5. The CDR3 is 17 residues long. DNA of the CDR3: TGTGCCATCAGTGAGTCAACAGGGGTAGGCTCTGGAAACACCATATATTTT. Translation gives CAISESTGVGSGNTIYF.

CDR3 nucleotides: TGTGCCAGTAGTATGAGCTCCTATAATTCACCCCTCCACTTT. Its translation is CASSMSSYNSPLHF. The chain employs TRBV19 and TRBJ1-6; D is unresolved. The CDR3 consists of 14 residues. The V gene lost 3 bases and the J gene lost 0 bases, with 3 bases spanning the gap. From germline, CDR1 is LNHDA and CDR2 SQIVND (reference sequence).

This clone was seen a single time. V gene TRBV28 combines with J gene TRBJ1-2, with D unclear. This CDR3 region has 13 residues. V shed 3 bases and J shed 12 bases, with 17 bases lying between them. Germline CDR1 MDHEN, CDR2 SYDVKM. The CDR3 DNA follows: TGTGCCAGCAGTTTCAGTACCGGAGTAGTCCACACCTTC. This codes for CASSFSTGVVHTF.

The chain carries TRBV18 and TRBJ1-6, with D tentatively TRBD1 (6 bases). The germline CDR1 and CDR2 sequences are KGHSH and LQKENI. This CDR3 has 15 amino acids. The V and J ends lost 0 bases and 7 bases respectively, with 10 bases between them. Here the CDR3 DNA reads TGTGCCAGCTCACCACCGGGGGGGCAAAATTCACCCCTCCACTTT. This translates into CASSPPGGQNSPLHF.

V is TRBV3-1 (or the pseudogene TRBV3-2) and J is TRBJ2-5; 8 nucleotides line up with TRBD1. The V gene's germline CDR1 is LGHDT and CDR2 YNNKEL (reference sequence). V shed 5 bases, J shed 2 bases, and the junction held 7 bases outside the gene matches. The CDR3 is 15 amino acids. The CDR3 DNA follows: TGTGCCAGCAGCTCAACAGGGGGTGGGCAAGAGACCCAGTACTTC. As protein: CASSSTGGGQETQYF.

The CDR3 protein is CASSLAVTGASGYTF. DNA of the CDR3: TGTGCCAGCAGCTTAGCGGTGACAGGGGCCTCCGGCTACACCTTC. The chain joins TRBV7-8 to TRBJ1-2; TRBD1 matches 8 bases. The V segment lost 0 bases and the J segment 8 bases; nucleotides outside the gene matches: 8. This CDR3 region has 15 residues. The germline CDR1 and CDR2 sequences are SGHVS and FQNEAQ.

The J gene is TRBJ1-1, the V gene TRBV18; 7 bases match TRBD1. After removal of 5 bases from V and 0 bases from J, the junction contained 3 bases not matched to a gene. In germline, CDR1 is KGHSH, CDR2 LQKENI. This CDR3 has 14 residues. CDR3 DNA sequence: TGTGCCAGCTCAAACGGACAGGTGAACACTGAAGCTTTCTTT. It translates to CASSNGQVNTEAFF.

The chain uses TRBV25-1 and TRBJ2-2; possibly TRBD2 for D (6 bases). The CDR3 consists of 15 residues. The germline V gene encodes CDR1 MGHDK and CDR2 SYGVNS. V was cut by 6 bases and J by 0 bases, with 11 bases left in between. CDR3 bases: TGTGCCAGCAGGGGGGGAGTACCGAACACCGGGGAGCTGTTTTTT. This sequence encodes CASRGGVPNTGELFF.

The rearrangement uses TRBV6-5 and TRBJ1-1; 9 bases align to TRBD1. The CDR3 runs to 15 residues. The J segment lost 6 bases and the V segment lost 0 bases, leaving 5 bases of the junction unmatched. The V gene's germline CDR1 is MNHEY and CDR2 SVGAGI. The CDR3 coding sequence is TGTGCCAGCAGTTACTCGGGACAGGGTATCGCTGAAGCTTTCTTT. Translated: CASSYSGQGIAEAFF.

The V and J genes are TRBV7-9 and TRBJ1-5; D possibly corresponds to TRBD1 (5 bases). The V gene lost 5 bases and the J gene lost 3 bases, with 8 bases spanning the gap. The CDR3 is 13 residues long. The germline V gene encodes CDR1 SEHNR and CDR2 FQNEAQ (reference sequence). CDR3 sequence (DNA): TGTGCCAGCAGCCAGACAGCCAATCAGCCCCAGCATTTT. It specifies CASSQTANQPQHF.

CDR3 region: CASSRDRFYNEQFF. The DNA for the CDR3 is TGTGCCAGCAGCCGAGACAGATTTTACAATGAGCAGTTCTTC. This chain links TRBV27 with TRBJ2-1; tentative D call: TRBD1 (5 bases). The germline V gene has CDR1 MNHEY and CDR2 SMNVEV (reference sequence). There are 14 residues in the CDR3. V was shortened by 6 bases and J by 4 bases, with 13 bases between the two germline ends.

This clone was seen more than once but under ten times. CDR3 sequence reads: CASSQGRNTEAFF. The CDR3, as DNA: TGTGCCAGTAGCCAGGGGAGGAACACTGAAGCTTTCTTT. The rearrangement links TRBV11-3 to TRBJ1-1, with D possibly being TRBD1 (6 bases). CDR1 is SGHNT and CDR2 is YENEEA in the germline V gene. Trimming cost V 9 bases and J 1 base, with 12 bases left between them. This CDR3 has 13 residues.

This rearrangement joins TRBV3-1 (or the pseudogene TRBV3-2) to TRBJ2-1; perhaps TRBD2 as D (5 bases). CDR3 length equals 16 residues. Germline assignment: CDR1 LGHDT and CDR2 YNNKEL (reference sequence). V dropped 0 bases and J dropped 0 bases, with 9 bases sitting between them. The CDR3 DNA reads as TGTGCCAGCAGCCAAGATCTAGCAGGCTCCTACAATGAGCAGTTCTTC. It specifies CASSQDLAGSYNEQFF.

The gene calls are TRBV29-1 and TRBJ2-1; D perhaps matches TRBD2 (5 bases). The CDR3 sequence is 13 residues long. From germline, CDR1 is SQVTM and CDR2 ANQGSEA. Trimming pared 7 bases from V and 2 bases from J, leaving 12 bases between. The CDR3 is CSAGGPPYNEQFF. In nucleotides, the CDR3 is TGCAGCGCCGGAGGTCCACCCTACAATGAGCAGTTCTTC.